These 3 T cell receptor beta chains originate from one sample sequenced in a study of blood T cell repertoires in COVID-19 (dated by TCRdb to 2020 to 2022). Library preparation employed the immunoSEQ multiplex PCR assay. TCRdb obtained this table from immuneACCESS and retained in-frame rearrangements with V and J assigned. These tables miss some clones; where compared with another copy, unresolved V genes account for less than half of the shortfall, and the remainder is unexplained. Present in this sample are a few hundred thousand clones, roughly 77% of which were seen just once. Roughly 8.7% of the sample goes to the ten largest clones. The source material was PBMCs or T cells enriched from blood (not recorded which). The receptors here all came from a middle-aged man who had recovered from COVID-19.

DNA of the CDR3: TGTGCCAGCAGTTCCACGGACTCGACCACTTACAATGAGCAGTTCTTC. As protein: CASSSTDSTTYNEQFF. The chain uses TRBV6-6 and TRBJ2-1; tentative D call: TRBD2 (5 bases). V dropped 4 bases and J dropped 4 bases, with 17 bases sitting between them. Germline CDR1 reads MNHNY; CDR2 reads SVGAGI (reference sequence). The CDR3 runs 16 residues.

V and J are TRBV7-3 and TRBJ1-5; D is perhaps TRBD1 (6 bases). The CDR3 sequence is 20 residues long. Germline lookup yields CDR1 SGHTA and CDR2 FQGTGA. V was cut by 5 bases and J by 2 bases, with 28 bases left in between. CDR3: CASSKSEQGYSRDGNQPQHF. The CDR3 nucleotides are TGTGCCAGCAGCAAATCTGAACAGGGATACTCAAGAGATGGCAATCAGCCCCAGCATTTT.

J is TRBJ1-2 and V is TRBV24-1; a weak D match, TRBD1 (5 bases). CDR1 is KGHDR, CDR2 SFDVKD, per germline. Trimming removed 9 bases at V and 4 bases at J, with 11 bases between. This CDR3 is built from 12 residues. The CDR3 nucleotides are TGTGCCACCCTGGATGACAGCTATGGCTACACCTTC. Its translation: CATLDDSYGYTF.